This TCR beta chain was recorded in a study of beta chain features in type 1 diabetes. The study reverse transcribed the entire isolated RNA, so it sequenced expressed TCRB transcripts. Measured with immunoSEQ multiplex PCR; TCRdb has only the in-frame clones, and not every one. The data hold about 360,000 clones, with 10% to 15% observed a single time. Findings and limits, study-wide: Moderate but significant shortening of TCRB CDR3s was recorded in all four CD4+ subsets from Type 1 diabetes patients. Fewer junction insertions and more nucleotide deletions appeared in type 1 diabetes patients.

V was pared by 2 bases and J by 1 base, with 8 bases between. Germline CDR1 is SSHAT and CDR2 is FNYEAQ (reference sequence). The CDR3 has 15 residues. Comments on this clone: Its cognate antigen is unknown.

The TCR originated in a man aged 18 to 35 in good health. The sequencing sample was made of naive CD4+ T cells from blood. V usage is TRBV7-7 and J usage is TRBJ2-2; tentatively, D is TRBD1 (6 bases). The CDR3 protein is CASSLSGQNTGELFF. In DNA form, the CDR3 reads TGTGCCAGCAGCTTATCGGGACAGAACACCGGGGAGCTGTTTTTT.